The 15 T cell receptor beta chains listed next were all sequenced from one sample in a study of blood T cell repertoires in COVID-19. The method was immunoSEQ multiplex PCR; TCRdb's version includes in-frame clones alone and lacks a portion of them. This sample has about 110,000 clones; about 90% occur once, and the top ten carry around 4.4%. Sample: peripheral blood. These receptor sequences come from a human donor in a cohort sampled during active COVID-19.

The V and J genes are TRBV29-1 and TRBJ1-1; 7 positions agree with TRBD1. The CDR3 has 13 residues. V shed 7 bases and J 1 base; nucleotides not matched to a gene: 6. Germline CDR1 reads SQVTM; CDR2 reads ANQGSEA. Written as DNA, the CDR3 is TGCAGCGCTCCGGGACAGACGAACACTGAAGCTTTCTTT. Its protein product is CSAPGQTNTEAFF.

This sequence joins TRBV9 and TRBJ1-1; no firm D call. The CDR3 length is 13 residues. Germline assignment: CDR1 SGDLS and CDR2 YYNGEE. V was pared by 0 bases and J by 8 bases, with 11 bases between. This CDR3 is CASSVARGGEAFF. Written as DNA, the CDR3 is TGTGCCAGCAGCGTAGCTCGGGGAGGGGAAGCTTTCTTT.

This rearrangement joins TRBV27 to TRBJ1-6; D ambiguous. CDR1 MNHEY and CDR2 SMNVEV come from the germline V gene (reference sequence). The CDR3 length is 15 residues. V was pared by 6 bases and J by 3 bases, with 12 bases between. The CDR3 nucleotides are TGTGCCAGCAGACGGGAGGTCGGCTATAATTCACCCCTCCACTTT. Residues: CASRREVGYNSPLHF.

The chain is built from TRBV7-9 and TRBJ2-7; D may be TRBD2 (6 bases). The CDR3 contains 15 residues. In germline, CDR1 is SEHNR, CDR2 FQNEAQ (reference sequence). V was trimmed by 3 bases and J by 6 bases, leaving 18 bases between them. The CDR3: CASSFAGGFLSEQYF. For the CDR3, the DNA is TGTGCCAGCAGCTTCGCCGGGGGTTTTCTGTCCGAGCAGTACTTC.

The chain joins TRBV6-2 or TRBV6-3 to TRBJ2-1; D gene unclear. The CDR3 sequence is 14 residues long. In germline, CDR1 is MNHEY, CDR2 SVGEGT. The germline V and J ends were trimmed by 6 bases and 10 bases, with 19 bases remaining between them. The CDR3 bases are TGTGCCAGCAGCCGCCCGACCGACACTCACGAGCAGTTCTTC. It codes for CASSRPTDTHEQFF.

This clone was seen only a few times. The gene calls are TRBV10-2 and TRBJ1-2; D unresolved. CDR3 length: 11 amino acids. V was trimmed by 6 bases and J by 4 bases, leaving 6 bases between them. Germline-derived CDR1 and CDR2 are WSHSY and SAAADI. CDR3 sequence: CASSDSYGYTF. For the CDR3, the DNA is TGCGCCAGCAGCGACTCCTATGGCTACACCTTC.

The CDR3: CASSSTGASYEQYF. Here the CDR3 DNA reads TGTGCCAGCAGCTCGACAGGGGCGTCCTACGAGCAGTACTTC. V usage is TRBV13 and J usage is TRBJ2-7; 8 bases match TRBD1. The CDR3 is made up of 14 amino acids. After removal of 4 bases from V and 1 base from J, the junction contained 3 bases not matched to a gene. CDR1 PRHDT and CDR2 FYEKMQ come from the germline V gene (reference sequence).

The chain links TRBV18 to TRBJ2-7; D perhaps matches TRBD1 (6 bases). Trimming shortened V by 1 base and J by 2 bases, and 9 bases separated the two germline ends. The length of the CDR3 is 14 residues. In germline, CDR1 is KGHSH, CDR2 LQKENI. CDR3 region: CASSPQGDTYEQYF. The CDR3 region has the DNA TGTGCCAGCTCACCACAGGGGGACACCTACGAGCAGTACTTC.

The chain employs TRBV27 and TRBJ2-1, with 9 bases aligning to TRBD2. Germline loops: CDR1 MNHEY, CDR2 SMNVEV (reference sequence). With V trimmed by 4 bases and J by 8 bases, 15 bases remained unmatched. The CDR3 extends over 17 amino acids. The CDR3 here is CASSSPTREGLGHEQFF. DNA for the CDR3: TGTGCCAGCAGTTCACCTACGCGGGAGGGCCTAGGACATGAGCAGTTCTTC.

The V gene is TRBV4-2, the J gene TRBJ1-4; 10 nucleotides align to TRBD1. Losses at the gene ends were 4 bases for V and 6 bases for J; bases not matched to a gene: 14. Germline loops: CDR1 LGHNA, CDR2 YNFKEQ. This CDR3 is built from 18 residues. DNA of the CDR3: TGTGCCAGCAGCCCCCTCCGGGACAGGGGAATGGGGGATGAAAAACTGTTTTTT. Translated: CASSPLRDRGMGDEKLFF.

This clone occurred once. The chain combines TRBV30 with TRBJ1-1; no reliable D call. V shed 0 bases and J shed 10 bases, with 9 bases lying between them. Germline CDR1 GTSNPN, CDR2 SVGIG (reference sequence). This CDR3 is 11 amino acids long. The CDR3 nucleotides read TGTGCCTGGAGTGTACGGGCGGGAGCTTTCTTT. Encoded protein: CAWSVRAGAFF.

In DNA form, the CDR3 reads TGTGCCAGCAGTGAATTCAGCTACAATGAGCAGTTCTTC. Its protein product is CASSEFSYNEQFF. The chain carries TRBV25-1 and TRBJ2-1; the D is unclear. CDR1 is MGHDK and CDR2 is SYGVNS in the germline V gene. Deletions cut 1 base from V and 3 bases from J, with 4 bases between. The length of the CDR3 is 13 residues.

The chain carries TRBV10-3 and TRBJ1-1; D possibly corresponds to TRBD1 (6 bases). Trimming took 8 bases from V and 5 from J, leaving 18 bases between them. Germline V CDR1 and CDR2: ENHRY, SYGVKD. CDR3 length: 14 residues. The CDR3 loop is CAIGGEGGNTEAFF. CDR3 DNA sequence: TGTGCCATCGGGGGTGAAGGGGGAAATACTGAAGCTTTCTTT.

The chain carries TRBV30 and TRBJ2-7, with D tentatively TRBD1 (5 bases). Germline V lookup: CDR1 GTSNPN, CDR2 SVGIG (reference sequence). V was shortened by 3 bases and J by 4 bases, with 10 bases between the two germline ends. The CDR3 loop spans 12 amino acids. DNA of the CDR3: TGTGCCTGGAGCCCTTCAGGGTACGAGCAGTACTTC. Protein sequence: CAWSPSGYEQYF.

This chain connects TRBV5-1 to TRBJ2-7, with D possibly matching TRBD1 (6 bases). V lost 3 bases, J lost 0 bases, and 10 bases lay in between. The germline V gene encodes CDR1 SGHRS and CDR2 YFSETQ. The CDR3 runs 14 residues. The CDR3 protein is CASSSSRGSYEQYF. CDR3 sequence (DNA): TGCGCCAGCAGCTCAAGCAGGGGCTCCTACGAGCAGTACTTC.